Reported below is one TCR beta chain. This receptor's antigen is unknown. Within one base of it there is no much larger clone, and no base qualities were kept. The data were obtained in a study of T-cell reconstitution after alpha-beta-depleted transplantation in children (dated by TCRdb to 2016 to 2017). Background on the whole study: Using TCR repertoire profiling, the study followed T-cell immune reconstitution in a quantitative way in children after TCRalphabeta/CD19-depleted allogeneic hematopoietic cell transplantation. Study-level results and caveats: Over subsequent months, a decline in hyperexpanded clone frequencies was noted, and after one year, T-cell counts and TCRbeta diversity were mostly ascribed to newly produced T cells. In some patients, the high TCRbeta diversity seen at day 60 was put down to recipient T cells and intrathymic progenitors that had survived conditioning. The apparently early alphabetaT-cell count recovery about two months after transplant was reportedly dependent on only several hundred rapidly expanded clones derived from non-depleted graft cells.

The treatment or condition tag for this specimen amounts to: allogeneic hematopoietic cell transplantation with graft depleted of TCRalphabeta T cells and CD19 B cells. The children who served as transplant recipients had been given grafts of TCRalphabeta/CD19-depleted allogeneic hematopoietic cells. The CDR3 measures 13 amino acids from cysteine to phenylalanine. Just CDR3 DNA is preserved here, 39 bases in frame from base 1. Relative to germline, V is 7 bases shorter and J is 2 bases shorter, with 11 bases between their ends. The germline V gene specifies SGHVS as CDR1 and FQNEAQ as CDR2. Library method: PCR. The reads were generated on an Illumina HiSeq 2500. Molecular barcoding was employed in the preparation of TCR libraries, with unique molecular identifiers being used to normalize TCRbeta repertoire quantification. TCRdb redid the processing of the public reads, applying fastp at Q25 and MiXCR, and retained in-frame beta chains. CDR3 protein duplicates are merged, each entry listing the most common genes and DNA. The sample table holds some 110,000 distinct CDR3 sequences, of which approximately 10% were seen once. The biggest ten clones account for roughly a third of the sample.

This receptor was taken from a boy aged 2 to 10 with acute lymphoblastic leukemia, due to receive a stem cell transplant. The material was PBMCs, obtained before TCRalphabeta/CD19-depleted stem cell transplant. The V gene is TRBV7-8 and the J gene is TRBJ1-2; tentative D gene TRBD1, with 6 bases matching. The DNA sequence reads TGTGCCAGCACCCAGGACAGAAACTATGGCTACACCTTC. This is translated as CASTQDRNYGYTF.